Below, one T cell receptor (beta chain) is given with its context. The sample belongs to a study of blood T cell repertoires in COVID-19. Study-level background: Donors in the United States, Italy and Spain gave samples during acute or convalescent COVID-19.

As originally analysed: Amplified reference gene primers provided the basis for estimating nucleated cell counts. Data came from immunoSEQ multiplex PCR; TCRdb stores just in-frame clones and leaves some out. Clonal size and the V and J genes are those of that table, whereas D and trimming came from the DNA. This table has about 100,000 clones, almost 90% appearing once. Unmatched junction bases numbered 2, after V lost 5 bases and J lost 1 base. The length of the CDR3 is 14 residues. Germline V lookup: CDR1 MNHEY, CDR2 SVGEGT. The sample taken for sequencing was peripheral blood. This sequence was found in a human donor in a cohort sampled during active COVID-19. This chain connects TRBV6-2 or TRBV6-3 to TRBJ2-5, with 9 nucleotides matching TRBD1. The CDR3 DNA reads as TGTGCCAGCAGTCTACAGGGGGCCCAAGAGACCCAGTACTTC. It specifies CASSLQGAQETQYF.